Listed below are T cell receptor beta chains from one sample, sequenced in a study of blood T cell repertoires in COVID-19. Profiled with immunoSEQ multiplex PCR; TCRdb holds only in-frame clones, not every one. The data show about 70,000 clones, 85% to 90% seen once. Sequenced input: peripheral blood. The receptors derive from a man between 65 and 85 years old with active COVID-19. The conserved cysteine and the conserved F or W are not part of the CDR3 here. Where a row states a size, it is once, few, many or the class of an expanded clone; other rows omit it.

v_call,j_call,clone_size,cdr3_aa
TRBV27,TRBJ1-2,.,ASTSGRIGDGYT
TRBV12-5,TRBJ1-1,.,ASGLALLNTEAF
TRBV6-6,TRBJ1-4,.,ASSYGEANEKLF
TRBV30,TRBJ2-7,.,AWGTSGRPYEQY
TRBV23-1,TRBJ2-2,.,ASSQGTSGSSRGTGELF
TRBV5-1,TRBJ1-2,once,ASSLASGNGYT
TRBV19,TRBJ2-1,few,ASSIVGLAGGNEQF
TRBV7-2,TRBJ2-7,.,ASSHRASGTFRGYEQY
TRBV19,TRBJ2-7,.,ASSPPGLAGYEQY
TRBV27,TRBJ2-3,.,ASSLFGLVDTQY
TRBV5-1,TRBJ2-1,.,ASSPDDWSSYNEQF
TRBV3-1/TRBV3-2,TRBJ2-7,.,ASSQAGGTSGSRLEQY
TRBV18,TRBJ2-7,.,ASSPQGQSYEQY
TRBV18,TRBJ1-5,few,ASSQGQLPSNQPQH
TRBV9,TRBJ1-2,.,ASSVAGGTDGYT
TRBV7-6,TRBJ2-1,.,ASSLGSGRSDNEQF
TRBV7-8,TRBJ2-3,.,ASSPGGASGPYTDTQY
TRBV2,TRBJ2-1,few,ASSVEGGSYNEQF
TRBV6-1,TRBJ1-5,.,ASSEGTGAQPQH
TRBV10-3,TRBJ2-5,.,AISESLAVGQETQY
TRBV7-3,TRBJ1-2,.,ASSLRGQGAGGYT
TRBV7-8,TRBJ2-2,.,ASRLGRGMIAGAGTGELF
TRBV6-2/TRBV6-3,TRBJ2-1,.,ASSPTTPSGPYNEQF
TRBV6-2/TRBV6-3,TRBJ2-7,.,ASSYWTTPYEQY
TRBV5-1,TRBJ2-7,.,ASSLTSGSYYEQY
TRBV6-6,TRBJ2-1,.,ASSYSGGRAYNEQF
TRBV6-6,TRBJ2-3,.,ASIPPSGRGTDTQY
TRBV9,TRBJ2-3,.,ASSPSGTDTQY
TRBV19,TRBJ1-6,few,ASSPRQGWYSPLH
TRBV5-4,TRBJ2-6,once,ASRSGANVLT
TRBV12-3/TRBV12-4,TRBJ2-5,.,ASSLSGSGTQY
TRBV28,TRBJ2-3,.,ASTSKERDNPQY
TRBV5-1,TRBJ2-1,.,ASSLVPTGTRGNEQF